The sequence of this T cell receptor (beta chain) was determined in a study of blood T cell repertoires in COVID-19 (dated by TCRdb to 2018 to 2020). In terms of the full investigation: Samples covering the acute and convalescent phases of COVID-19 were provided by collaborators in the United States, Italy and Spain. Nearly every sample came with metadata listing a de-identified subject ID, COVID-19 status, age in years and sex. Where HLA class I and class II types were available, the types were taken from metadata supplied by the sample provider, not from assay-based typing. The repertoires were made available in a free public database intended to serve as a resource for research on the immune response to SARS-CoV-2. The material from the prospective study consisted of cDNA or gDNA derived from T cells, B-cell-depleted T cells, or PBMCs. Deeply sampled blood TCRbeta repertoires from subjects exposed to, actively infected with, or recovered from COVID-19 were included in the dataset. The samples were drawn from two sources: the first 160 participants of the ongoing ImmuneRACE study, and 1,254 subjects contributed by 6 global collaborators.

TCRbeta CDR3 regions were amplified from genomic DNA by means of the immunoSEQ Assay, a bias-controlled multiplex PCR. In the authors' own workflow: Within the assay, amplification of reference gene primers was used to estimate how many nucleated cells each sample contained. To quantify the absolute abundance of each unique TCRbeta CDR3 rearrangement, sequence reads were collapsed and filtered. For each sample, productive Simpson clonality was calculated as the square root of Simpson's diversity index over productive rearrangements. TCRdb obtained this table from immuneACCESS and retained in-frame rearrangements with V and J assigned. These tables miss some clones; where compared with another copy, unresolved V genes account for less than half of the shortfall, and the remainder is unexplained. V and J calls and clone size follow that table, whereas D and trimming were derived from the DNA. Counted in this sample were 120,000 to 150,000 clones; around four fifths of them appeared once. 1.5% to 2% of the sample goes to the ten largest clones.

This clone was found once. No antigen is known for it. Qualities for individual bases were not recorded, and no much larger clone is one base off. Study-wide findings and limitations: The amount of clinical and demographic metadata varied by source and participant and was provided uncurated.

The CDR3 holds 14 amino acids from the cysteine to the phenylalanine. CDR3 DNA is the only sequence kept; it has 42 bases, read in frame from the first base. V is pared back by 3 bases and J by 7 bases, with 13 bases lying between the germline termini. Per the germline V gene, SGHTA is the CDR1 and FQGNSA is the CDR2. Whole blood was collected in K2EDTA tubes by collaborating institutions according to the institutions' own protocols. Collaborator samples were shipped for TCRbeta analysis as frozen whole blood, isolated PBMCs, or DNA extracted from either sample type. The origin of this receptor is a human donor in a cohort sampled during active COVID-19. The sequence joins TRBV7-2 to TRBJ2-1; TRBD2 is perhaps the D gene, given 6 matching bases. Source material: peripheral blood. The nucleotides are TGTGCCAGCAGCTTTAGCGGAGGTGGGAATGAGCAGTTCTTC. This encodes CASSFSGGGNEQFF.